The T cell receptor beta chain described here comes from a study of Ad26.COV2.S vaccination and SARS-CoV-2 variants. Per the germline V gene, CDR1 is GTSNPN and CDR2 is SVGIG (reference sequence). The CDR3 runs 14 residues. Trimming took off 2 bases at V and 6 bases at J, with 14 bases between the two ends. Generated by immunoSEQ multiplex PCR, the TCRdb table keeps only in-frame clones and is missing some. The table records about 400,000 clones, over 75% of them present only once. Treatment noted: around 19 received Ad26.COV2.S at low or high dose, single or two shots; about 5 received placebo; per-sample allocation not given. Material that was analyzed had been drawn on day 63 after the first vaccine or placebo injection.

Sequencing used peripheral blood, obtained in a trial of Ad26.COV2.S vaccine versus placebo. The rearrangement joins TRBV30 to TRBJ2-1, with a possible D match to TRBD2 (6 bases). This receptor was obtained from a person aged 18-65 years who received the Ad26.COV2.S COVID-19 vaccine or a placebo. CDR3 residues: CAWSSGRGSNEQFF. The CDR3 bases are TGTGCCTGGAGTTCCGGGAGAGGAAGCAATGAGCAGTTCTTC.